This T cell receptor beta chain was captured by sequencing in a study of CD8+ T cells in alopecia areata. The germline V gene encodes CDR1 SGHNT and CDR2 YYREEE (reference sequence). This CDR3 spans 12 amino acids. With 1 base removed from V and 9 bases from J, the gap between germline ends came to 8 bases. This clone came up a few times. Regarding treatment: oral pan-JAK inhibitor, 5-10 mg twice daily. RNA was isolated and reverse transcribed to cDNA, the sequencing template. The table came from immunoSEQ multiplex PCR; TCRdb's copy has only in-frame clones and leaves some out. This table holds 110,000 to 150,000 clones, nearly 55% found once.

This sequence joins TRBV5-4 and TRBJ2-1; no definite D call. This TCR came from a human donor with alopecia areata. This material consisted of CD8+ T cells sorted from blood, taken at week 4, from a patient treated with tofacitinib. The CDR3 DNA reads TGTGCCAGCAGCTTGATGGCTATTGAGCAGTTCTTC. Translating gives CASSLMAIEQFF.